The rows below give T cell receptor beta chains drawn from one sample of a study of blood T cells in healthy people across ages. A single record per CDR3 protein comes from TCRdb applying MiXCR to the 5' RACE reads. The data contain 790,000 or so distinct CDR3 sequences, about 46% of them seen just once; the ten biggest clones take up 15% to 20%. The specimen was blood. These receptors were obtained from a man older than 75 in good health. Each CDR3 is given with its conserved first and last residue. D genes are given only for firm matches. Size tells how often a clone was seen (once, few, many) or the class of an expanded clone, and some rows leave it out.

CDR3aa: CASSLGRGYGSPLHF
CDR3nt: TGTGCCAGCAGCTTAGGGAGGGGATACGGTTCACCCCTCCACTTT
v_gene: TRBV7-2
abundance: -
j_gene: TRBJ1-6
d_gene: -

CDR3aa: CSARGTENYGYTF
CDR3nt: TGCAGTGCTAGAGGGACGGAGAACTATGGCTACACCTTC
v_gene: TRBV20-1
abundance: -
j_gene: TRBJ1-2
d_gene: -

CDR3aa: CASSQQTGLVANEKLFF
CDR3nt: TGTGCCAGCAGCCAGCAGACAGGTCTCGTGGCTAATGAAAAACTGTTTTTT
v_gene: TRBV4-2
abundance: many
j_gene: TRBJ1-4
d_gene: -

CDR3aa: CASVTSGRGADTQYF
CDR3nt: TGTGCCAGCGTGACTAGCGGGAGGGGAGCAGATACGCAGTATTTT
v_gene: TRBV12-3/TRBV12-4
abundance: -
j_gene: TRBJ2-3
d_gene: TRBD2

CDR3aa: CASSWSVGASDSEQYF
CDR3nt: TGTGCCAGCAGCTGGTCAGTCGGGGCTAGCGATTCCGAGCAGTACTTC
v_gene: TRBV7-6
abundance: few
j_gene: TRBJ2-7
d_gene: -

CDR3aa: CSANKFSSYNEQFF
CDR3nt: TGCAGTGCTAATAAATTCAGCTCCTACAATGAGCAGTTCTTC
v_gene: TRBV20-1
abundance: -
j_gene: TRBJ2-1
d_gene: -

CDR3aa: CASSFHRGLYNEQFF
CDR3nt: TGTGCCAGCAGTTTCCACAGGGGTTTATACAATGAGCAGTTCTTC
v_gene: TRBV12-3/TRBV12-4
abundance: few
j_gene: TRBJ2-1
d_gene: TRBD1

CDR3aa: CASSSRDLKYF
CDR3nt: TGTGCCAGCAGCTCCCGGGACCTCAAGTACTTC
v_gene: TRBV13
abundance: -
j_gene: TRBJ2-7
d_gene: -

CDR3aa: CSVLGDRYNEQFF
CDR3nt: TGCAGCGTCCTCGGGGACAGATACAATGAGCAGTTCTTC
v_gene: TRBV29-1
abundance: -
j_gene: TRBJ2-1
d_gene: TRBD1

CDR3aa: CSARVGRDAYNEQYF
CDR3nt: TGCAGTGCTAGAGTTGGGAGGGACGCCTACAATGAGCAGTACTTC
v_gene: TRBV20-1
abundance: -
j_gene: TRBJ2-5
d_gene: TRBD2

CDR3aa: CASSLRDFNYNEQFF
CDR3nt: TGTGCCAGCAGCCTCCGGGACTTCAATTACAATGAGCAGTTCTTC
v_gene: TRBV5-5
abundance: few
j_gene: TRBJ2-1
d_gene: -

CDR3aa: CASKGTSGESSYNEQFF
CDR3nt: TGTGCCAGCAAAGGGACTAGCGGGGAGAGCTCCTACAATGAGCAGTTCTTC
v_gene: TRBV6-6
abundance: -
j_gene: TRBJ2-1
d_gene: TRBD2

CDR3aa: CASSLVGRNEKLFF
CDR3nt: TGTGCCAGCAGTTTAGTTGGGAGGAATGAAAAACTGTTTTTT
v_gene: TRBV28
abundance: few
j_gene: TRBJ1-4
d_gene: -

CDR3aa: CASTDLETEAFF
CDR3nt: TGCGCCAGCACCGACCTGGAGACTGAAGCTTTCTTT
v_gene: TRBV5-1
abundance: few
j_gene: TRBJ1-1
d_gene: -

CDR3aa: CSASPSGRASYNEQFF
CDR3nt: TGCAGTGCTTCTCCTAGCGGGAGGGCCTCCTACAATGAGCAGTTCTTC
v_gene: TRBV20-1
abundance: -
j_gene: TRBJ2-1
d_gene: TRBD2

CDR3aa: CASSTGTSGRVSQFF
CDR3nt: TGTGCCAGCAGTACCGGGACTAGCGGGAGGGTAAGCCAGTTCTTC
v_gene: TRBV12-3/TRBV12-4
abundance: few
j_gene: TRBJ2-1
d_gene: TRBD2

CDR3aa: CSVDPGLAYNEQYF
CDR3nt: TGCAGCGTTGACCCAGGACTAGCTTACAATGAGCAGTACTTC
v_gene: TRBV29-1
abundance: once
j_gene: TRBJ2-7
d_gene: TRBD2

CDR3aa: CASVEAGSNTGELFF
CDR3nt: TGTGCCAGCGTCGAAGCCGGGAGTAACACCGGGGAGCTGTTTTTT
v_gene: TRBV6-2/TRBV6-3
abundance: -
j_gene: TRBJ2-2
d_gene: -

CDR3aa: CASRGQGWSRTYVQYF
CDR3nt: TGTGCCAGCAGAGGACAGGGCTGGTCTAGGACCTACGTGCAGTACTTC
v_gene: TRBV28
abundance: -
j_gene: TRBJ2-4
d_gene: TRBD1

CDR3aa: CATRGPHEGQYF
CDR3nt: TGTGCCACCAGGGGACCTCACGAGGGGCAGTACTTC
v_gene: TRBV24-1
abundance: -
j_gene: TRBJ2-5
d_gene: -

CDR3aa: CASSLETATQYF
CDR3nt: TGCGCCAGCAGCTTGGAAACGGCGACCCAGTACTTC
v_gene: TRBV5-1
abundance: few
j_gene: TRBJ2-5
d_gene: -

CDR3aa: CASSLTGADYSNQPQHF
CDR3nt: TGTGCCAGCAGCTTGACTGGGGCGGATTATAGCAATCAGCCCCAGCATTTT
v_gene: TRBV7-9
abundance: -
j_gene: TRBJ1-5
d_gene: -

CDR3aa: CSVEIAGTDTQYF
CDR3nt: TGCAGCGTTGAAATAGCGGGCACAGATACGCAGTATTTT
v_gene: TRBV29-1
abundance: many
j_gene: TRBJ2-3
d_gene: -

CDR3aa: CASSQGQGGAQYF
CDR3nt: TGTGCCAGCAGCCAAGGGCAGGGAGGGGCCCAGTACTTC
v_gene: TRBV7-9
abundance: -
j_gene: TRBJ2-7
d_gene: TRBD2

CDR3aa: CATGQAMNTEAFF
CDR3nt: TGTGCCACCGGACAGGCCATGAACACTGAAGCTTTCTTT
v_gene: TRBV6-6
abundance: once
j_gene: TRBJ1-1
d_gene: TRBD1

CDR3aa: CAIAEWGASEAFF
CDR3nt: TGTGCCATCGCGGAATGGGGCGCTTCGGAAGCTTTCTTT
v_gene: TRBV10-3
abundance: many
j_gene: TRBJ1-1
d_gene: -

CDR3aa: CASSRQWGTEAFF
CDR3nt: TGTGCCAGCAGCCGTCAATGGGGCACTGAAGCTTTCTTT
v_gene: TRBV7-2
abundance: once
j_gene: TRBJ1-1
d_gene: -

CDR3aa: CASSFSGIHEQYF
CDR3nt: TGTGCCAGCAGTTTTTCAGGGATCCACGAGCAGTACTTC
v_gene: TRBV27
abundance: -
j_gene: TRBJ2-7
d_gene: -

CDR3aa: CASSQGLGVQFF
CDR3nt: TGTGCCAGCAGCCAAGGCCTAGGTGTGCAGTTCTTC
v_gene: TRBV3-1
abundance: -
j_gene: TRBJ2-1
d_gene: -

CDR3aa: CASSPRRGRVDNSYNEQYF
CDR3nt: TGTGCCAGCAGTCCTCGCCGGGGGAGAGTGGATAATTCCTACAATGAGCAGTACTTC
v_gene: TRBV9
abundance: -
j_gene: TRBJ2-7
d_gene: -

CDR3aa: CASSSGDSTYEQYF
CDR3nt: TGTGCCAGCAGTTCAGGGGACTCTACCTACGAGCAGTACTTC
v_gene: TRBV28
abundance: few
j_gene: TRBJ2-7
d_gene: -

CDR3aa: CASRPPGQGASQYF
CDR3nt: TGTGCCAGCAGGCCGCCGGGACAGGGGGCCTCGCAGTACTTC
v_gene: TRBV6-2/TRBV6-3
abundance: -
j_gene: TRBJ2-7
d_gene: TRBD1

CDR3aa: CASSPDRTSYNEQFF
CDR3nt: TGTGCCAGCAGCCCGGACAGGACATCCTACAATGAGCAGTTCTTC
v_gene: TRBV14
abundance: many
j_gene: TRBJ2-1
d_gene: TRBD1

CDR3aa: CASHQSSTDTQYF
CDR3nt: TGTGCCAGCCACCAGTCGAGCACAGATACGCAGTATTTT
v_gene: TRBV6-2/TRBV6-3
abundance: -
j_gene: TRBJ2-3
d_gene: -

CDR3aa: CSAGESLRTDTQYF
CDR3nt: TGCAGTGCTGGGGAGTCCCTTCGCACAGATACGCAGTATTTT
v_gene: TRBV20-1
abundance: few
j_gene: TRBJ2-3
d_gene: -

CDR3aa: CASSFPRTGGDYGYTF
CDR3nt: TGCGCCAGCAGCTTCCCACGGACAGGGGGCGACTATGGCTACACCTTC
v_gene: TRBV5-1
abundance: -
j_gene: TRBJ1-2
d_gene: TRBD1

CDR3aa: CASSLGASGANVLTF
CDR3nt: TGTGCCAGCAGCTTAGGGGCCTCTGGGGCCAACGTCCTGACTTTC
v_gene: TRBV7-9
abundance: few
j_gene: TRBJ2-6
d_gene: -

CDR3aa: CASSFDSNTDTQYF
CDR3nt: TGTGCCAGCAGCTTTGACAGTAACACAGATACGCAGTATTTT
v_gene: TRBV7-2
abundance: many
j_gene: TRBJ2-3
d_gene: -

CDR3aa: CSASRRLAGGQEQFF
CDR3nt: TGCAGTGCTAGTCGTCGACTAGCGGGAGGGCAGGAGCAGTTCTTC
v_gene: TRBV20-1
abundance: -
j_gene: TRBJ2-1
d_gene: TRBD2

CDR3aa: CASRGDFHNEQYF
CDR3nt: TGTGCCAGCAGGGGGGACTTTCACAATGAGCAGTACTTC
v_gene: TRBV6-2/TRBV6-3
abundance: -
j_gene: TRBJ2-5
d_gene: -

CDR3aa: CASSYGDRGSNIQYF
CDR3nt: TGTGCCAGCAGTTACGGCGACAGGGGTTCAAACATTCAGTACTTC
v_gene: TRBV6-6
abundance: -
j_gene: TRBJ2-4
d_gene: TRBD1

CDR3aa: CSAPLAHNEQFF
CDR3nt: TGCAGCGCCCCACTAGCGCACAATGAGCAGTTCTTC
v_gene: TRBV29-1
abundance: few
j_gene: TRBJ2-1
d_gene: TRBD2

CDR3aa: CASSISPGAGTEAFF
CDR3nt: TGTGCCAGCAGCATCTCCCCGGGAGCAGGGACTGAAGCTTTCTTT
v_gene: TRBV7-2
abundance: once
j_gene: TRBJ1-1
d_gene: -

CDR3aa: CASSVLAGDDNEQFF
CDR3nt: TGTGCCAGCAGCGTTCTAGCGGGAGACGACAATGAGCAGTTCTTC
v_gene: TRBV9
abundance: -
j_gene: TRBJ2-1
d_gene: TRBD2

CDR3aa: CASGRTGRTDTQYF
CDR3nt: TGTGCCAGCGGCCGGACAGGTCGCACAGATACGCAGTATTTT
v_gene: TRBV9
abundance: few
j_gene: TRBJ2-3
d_gene: TRBD1

CDR3aa: CASSYRENGVSPLHF
CDR3nt: TGTGCCAGCAGCTATCGGGAGAACGGGGTTTCACCCCTCCACTTT
v_gene: TRBV7-8
abundance: -
j_gene: TRBJ1-6
d_gene: -

CDR3aa: CVSIELAGLSGANVPTF
CDR3nt: TGTGTCAGCATTGAACTAGCGGGCCTCTCTGGGGCCAACGTCCCGACTTTC
v_gene: TRBV7-8
abundance: -
j_gene: TRBJ2-6
d_gene: TRBD2

CDR3aa: CASSLGGYYNQPQHF
CDR3nt: TGTGCCAGCAGCTTAGGCGGATACTACAATCAGCCCCAGCATTTT
v_gene: TRBV7-2
abundance: -
j_gene: TRBJ1-5
d_gene: -

CDR3aa: CASSLALGGKSTDTQYF
CDR3nt: TGTGCCAGCAGTTTAGCGCTCGGGGGAAAGAGCACAGATACGCAGTATTTT
v_gene: TRBV12-3/TRBV12-4
abundance: few
j_gene: TRBJ2-3
d_gene: -

CDR3aa: CSASQPRGGNYYEQYF
CDR3nt: TGCAGTGCTAGTCAACCCCGCGGGGGCAACTACTACGAGCAGTACTTC
v_gene: TRBV20-1
abundance: many
j_gene: TRBJ2-7
d_gene: -

CDR3aa: CASSLSSGQETQYF
CDR3nt: TGTGCCAGCAGTCTCTCTAGCGGCCAAGAGACCCAGTACTTC
v_gene: TRBV12-3/TRBV12-4
abundance: many
j_gene: TRBJ2-5
d_gene: TRBD2